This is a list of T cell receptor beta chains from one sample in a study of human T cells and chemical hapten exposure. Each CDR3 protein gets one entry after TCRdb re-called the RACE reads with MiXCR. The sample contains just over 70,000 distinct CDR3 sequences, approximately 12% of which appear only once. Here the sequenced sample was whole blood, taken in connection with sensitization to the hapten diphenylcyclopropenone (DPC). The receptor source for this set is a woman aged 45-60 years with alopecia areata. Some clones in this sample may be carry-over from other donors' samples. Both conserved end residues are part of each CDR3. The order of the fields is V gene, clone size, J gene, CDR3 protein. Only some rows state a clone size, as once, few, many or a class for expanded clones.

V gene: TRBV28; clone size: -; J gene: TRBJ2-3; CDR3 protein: CASSLSSGRASDTQYF
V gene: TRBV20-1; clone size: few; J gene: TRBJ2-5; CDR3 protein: CSASPPQGSGGYQETQYF
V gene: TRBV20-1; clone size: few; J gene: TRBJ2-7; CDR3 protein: CSASTGGANEQYF
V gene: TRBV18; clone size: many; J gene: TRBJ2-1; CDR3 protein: CASSPTSGSYNEQFF
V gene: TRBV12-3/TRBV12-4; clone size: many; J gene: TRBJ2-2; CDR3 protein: CASSLSVGELFF
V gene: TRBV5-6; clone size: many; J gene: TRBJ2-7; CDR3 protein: CASSFLASVIYEQYF
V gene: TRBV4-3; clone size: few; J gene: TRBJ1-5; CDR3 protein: CASSQAQTSQPQHF
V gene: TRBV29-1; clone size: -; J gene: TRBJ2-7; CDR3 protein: CSVEEAAMQYF
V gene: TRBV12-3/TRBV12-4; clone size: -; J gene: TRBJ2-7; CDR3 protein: CASSPRTSGSYEQYF
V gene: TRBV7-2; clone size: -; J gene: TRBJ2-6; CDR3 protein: CASSLSSSGANVLTF
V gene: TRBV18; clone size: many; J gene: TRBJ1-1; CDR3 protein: CASSPGAAWGTGAEAFF
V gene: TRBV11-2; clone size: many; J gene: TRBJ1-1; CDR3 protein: CASSLQPGRSNTEAFF
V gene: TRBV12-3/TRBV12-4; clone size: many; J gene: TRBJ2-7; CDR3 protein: CASGMWDRGWEQYF
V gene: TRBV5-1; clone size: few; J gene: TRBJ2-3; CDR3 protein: CASSRDGADTQYF
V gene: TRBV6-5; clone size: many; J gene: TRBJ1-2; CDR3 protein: CASSFGGRRQFYGYTF
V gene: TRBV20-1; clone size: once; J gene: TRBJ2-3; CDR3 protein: CSARGSSDTQYF
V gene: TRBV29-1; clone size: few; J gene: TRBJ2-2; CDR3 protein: CSGVTSETGELFF
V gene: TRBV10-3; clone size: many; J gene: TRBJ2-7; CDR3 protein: CAIRHGTESSYEQYF